This TCR beta chain stems from a study of cytomegalovirus exposure and HLA in healthy donors. General observations from the study: The tendency of first-cohort TCR clusters to co-occur in the roughly 130 validation repertoires emerged from a later analysis.

In regard to this clone: The antigen is unknown.

Sequenced by immunoSEQ multiplex PCR; TCRdb stores in-frame clones only, minus some. This sample has some 200,000 clones, with around 84% found just once. Trimming shortened V by 2 bases and J by 0 bases, and 6 bases separated the two germline ends. Germline CDR1 SGHRS, CDR2 YFSETQ. CDR3 length equals 14 residues. This sequence joins TRBV5-1 and TRBJ1-3, with D unclear. Sequenced sample: PBMCs. The sequence was obtained from a woman aged 25 to 39 in good health and CMV-seropositive. The CDR3 DNA is TGCGCCAGCAGCTTAAGTAGCTCTGGAAACACCATATATTTT. This gives the protein CASSLSSSGNTIYF.